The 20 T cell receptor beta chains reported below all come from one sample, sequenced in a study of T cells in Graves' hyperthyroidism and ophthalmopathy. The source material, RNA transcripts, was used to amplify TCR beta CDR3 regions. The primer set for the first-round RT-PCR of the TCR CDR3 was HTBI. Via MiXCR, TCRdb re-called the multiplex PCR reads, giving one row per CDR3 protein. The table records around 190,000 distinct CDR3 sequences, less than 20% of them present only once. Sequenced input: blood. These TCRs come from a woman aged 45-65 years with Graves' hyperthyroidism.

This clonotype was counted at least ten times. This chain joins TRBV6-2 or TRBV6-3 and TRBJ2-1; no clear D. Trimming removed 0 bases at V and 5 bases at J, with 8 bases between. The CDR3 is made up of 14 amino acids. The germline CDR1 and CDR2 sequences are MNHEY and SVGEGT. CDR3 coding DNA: TGTGCCAGCAGTTACTCGAGATCCAACAATGAGCAGTTCTTC. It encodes CASSYSRSNNEQFF.

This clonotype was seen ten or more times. Here the CDR3 DNA reads TGTGCCTGGAGTGCCAGGGCACGGAACACTGAAGCTTTCTTT. Translated, it gives CAWSARARNTEAFF. This chain links TRBV30 with TRBJ1-1; D perhaps matches TRBD1 (5 bases). V was cut by 1 base and J by 1 base, with 10 bases left in between. Per germline, CDR1 GTSNPN and CDR2 SVGIG (reference sequence). This CDR3 comprises 14 residues.

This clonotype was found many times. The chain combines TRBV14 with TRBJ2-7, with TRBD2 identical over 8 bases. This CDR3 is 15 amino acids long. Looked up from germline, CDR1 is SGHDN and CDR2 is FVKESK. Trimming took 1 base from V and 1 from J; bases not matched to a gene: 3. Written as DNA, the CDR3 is TGTGCCAGCAGCCAAGGTGCTAGCGGGTCCTACGAGCAGTACTTC. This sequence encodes CASSQGASGSYEQYF.

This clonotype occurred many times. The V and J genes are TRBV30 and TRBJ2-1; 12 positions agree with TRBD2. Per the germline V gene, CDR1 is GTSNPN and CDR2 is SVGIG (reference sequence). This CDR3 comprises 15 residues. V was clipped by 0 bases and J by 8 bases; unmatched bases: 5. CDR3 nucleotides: TGTGCCTGGAGTGTTCTAGCGGGAGGGCTCGATGAGCAGTTCTTC. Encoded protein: CAWSVLAGGLDEQFF.

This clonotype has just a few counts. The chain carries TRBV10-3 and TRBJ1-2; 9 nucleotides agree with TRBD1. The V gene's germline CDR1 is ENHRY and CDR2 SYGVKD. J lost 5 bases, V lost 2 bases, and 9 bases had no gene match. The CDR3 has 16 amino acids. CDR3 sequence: CAISEMYRGPRYGYTF. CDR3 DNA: TGTGCCATCAGTGAGATGTACAGGGGGCCCAGGTATGGCTACACCTTC.

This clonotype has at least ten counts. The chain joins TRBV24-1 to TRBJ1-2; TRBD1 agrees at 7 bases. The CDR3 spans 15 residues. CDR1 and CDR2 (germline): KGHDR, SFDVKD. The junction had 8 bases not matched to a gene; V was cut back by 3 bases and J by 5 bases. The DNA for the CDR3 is TGTGCCACCAGTGATCCGAAGGGGGCTGGTTATGGCTACACCTTC. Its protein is CATSDPKGAGYGYTF.

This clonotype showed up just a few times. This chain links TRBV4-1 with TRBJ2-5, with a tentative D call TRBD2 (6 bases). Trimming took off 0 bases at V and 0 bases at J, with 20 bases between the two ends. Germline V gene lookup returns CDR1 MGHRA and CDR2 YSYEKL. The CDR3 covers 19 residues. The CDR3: CASSQDPGGVGADQETQYF. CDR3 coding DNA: TGCGCCAGCAGCCAAGATCCCGGGGGTGTTGGTGCAGACCAAGAGACCCAGTACTTC.

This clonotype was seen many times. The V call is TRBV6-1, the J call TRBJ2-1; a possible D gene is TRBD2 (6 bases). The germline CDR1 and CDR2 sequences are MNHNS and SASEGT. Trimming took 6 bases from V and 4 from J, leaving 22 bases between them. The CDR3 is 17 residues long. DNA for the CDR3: TGTGCCAGCAGAGATAACGAGGGAGCGGGTCCTTACAATGAGCAGTTCTTC. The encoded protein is CASRDNEGAGPYNEQFF.

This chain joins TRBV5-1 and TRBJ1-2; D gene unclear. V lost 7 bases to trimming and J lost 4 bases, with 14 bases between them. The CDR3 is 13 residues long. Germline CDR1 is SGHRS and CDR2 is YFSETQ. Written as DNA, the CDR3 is TGCGCCAGCCGAATGTACCAGAGCTATGGCTACACCTTC. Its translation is CASRMYQSYGYTF.

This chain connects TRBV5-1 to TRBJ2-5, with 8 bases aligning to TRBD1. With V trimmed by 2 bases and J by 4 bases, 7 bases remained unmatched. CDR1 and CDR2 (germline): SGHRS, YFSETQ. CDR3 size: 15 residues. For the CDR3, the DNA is TGCGCCAGCAGCTTTCGGACAGGGTGGGGAGAGACCCAGTACTTC. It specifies CASSFRTGWGETQYF.

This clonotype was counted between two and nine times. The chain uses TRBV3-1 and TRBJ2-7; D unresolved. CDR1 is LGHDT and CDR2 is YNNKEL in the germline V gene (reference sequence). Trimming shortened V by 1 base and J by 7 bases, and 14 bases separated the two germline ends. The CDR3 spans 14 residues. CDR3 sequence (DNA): TGTGCCAGCAGCCAAGGCGACGGTCCTTGGGAGCAGTACTTC. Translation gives CASSQGDGPWEQYF.

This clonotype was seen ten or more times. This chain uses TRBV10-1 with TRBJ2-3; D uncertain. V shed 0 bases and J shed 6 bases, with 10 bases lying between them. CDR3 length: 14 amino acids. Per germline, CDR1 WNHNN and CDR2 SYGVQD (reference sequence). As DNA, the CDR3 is TGCGCCAGCAGTGAGTCGGCTCGTTTCGATACGCAGTATTTT. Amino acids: CASSESARFDTQYF.

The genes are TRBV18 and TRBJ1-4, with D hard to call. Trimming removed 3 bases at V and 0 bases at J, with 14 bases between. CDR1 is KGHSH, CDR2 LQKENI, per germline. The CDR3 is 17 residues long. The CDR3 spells CASSPEGVSTTNEKLFF. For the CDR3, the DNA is TGTGCCAGCTCACCCGAGGGCGTGTCTACAACTAATGAAAAACTGTTTTTT.

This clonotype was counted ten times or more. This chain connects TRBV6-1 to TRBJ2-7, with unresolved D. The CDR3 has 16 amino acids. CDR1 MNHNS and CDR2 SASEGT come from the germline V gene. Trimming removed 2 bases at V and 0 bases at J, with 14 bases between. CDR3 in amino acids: CASSEPGAARSYEQYF. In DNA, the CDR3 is TGTGCCAGCAGTGAACCGGGTGCAGCCCGCTCCTACGAGCAGTACTTC.

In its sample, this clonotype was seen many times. CDR3 in DNA: TGTGCCAGCAGTTCCCTTGGACTAGCGGGAGGGCTTGAGCAGTACTTC. Protein sequence: CASSSLGLAGGLEQYF. The chain is built from TRBV6-1 and TRBJ2-7; TRBD2 matches 15 bases. This CDR3 is built from 16 residues. Trimming cost V 5 bases and J 7 bases; bases outside gene matches: 9. Germline V gene sequence: CDR1 MNHNS, CDR2 SASEGT.

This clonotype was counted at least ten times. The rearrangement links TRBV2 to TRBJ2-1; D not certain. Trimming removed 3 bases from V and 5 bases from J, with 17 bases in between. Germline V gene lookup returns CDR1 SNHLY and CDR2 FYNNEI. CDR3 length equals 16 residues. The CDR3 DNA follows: TGTGCCAGCAGTGACCCCCGAACCTCTCCCCACAATGAGCAGTTCTTC. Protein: CASSDPRTSPHNEQFF.

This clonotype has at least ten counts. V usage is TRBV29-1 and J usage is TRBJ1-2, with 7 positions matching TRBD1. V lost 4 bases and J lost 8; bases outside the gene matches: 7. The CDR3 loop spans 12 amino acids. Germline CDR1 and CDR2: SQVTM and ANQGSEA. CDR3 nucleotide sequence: TGCAGCGTTGTCGGGCAGGGGGTAGGCTACACCTTC. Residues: CSVVGQGVGYTF. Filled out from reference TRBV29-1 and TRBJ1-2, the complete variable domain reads SAVISQKPSRDICQRGTSLTIQCQVDSQVTMMFWYRQQPGQSLTLIATANQGSEATYESGFVIDKFPISRPNLTFSTLTVSNMSPEDSSIYLCSVVGQGVGYTFGSGTRLTVV.

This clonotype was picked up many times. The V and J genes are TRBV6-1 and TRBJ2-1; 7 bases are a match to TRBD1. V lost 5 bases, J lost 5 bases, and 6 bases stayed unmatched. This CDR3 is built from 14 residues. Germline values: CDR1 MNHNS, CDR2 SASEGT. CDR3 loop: CASSLGTANNEQFF. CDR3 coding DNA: TGTGCCAGCAGTCTCGGGACAGCAAACAATGAGCAGTTCTTC.

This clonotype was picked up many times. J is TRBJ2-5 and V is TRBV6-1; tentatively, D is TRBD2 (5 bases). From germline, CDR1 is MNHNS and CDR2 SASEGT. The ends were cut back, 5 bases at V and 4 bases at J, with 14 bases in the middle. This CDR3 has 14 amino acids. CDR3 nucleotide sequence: TGTGCCAGCAGTCAACCCGGGGTTGGAGAGACCCAGTACTTC. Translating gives CASSQPGVGETQYF.

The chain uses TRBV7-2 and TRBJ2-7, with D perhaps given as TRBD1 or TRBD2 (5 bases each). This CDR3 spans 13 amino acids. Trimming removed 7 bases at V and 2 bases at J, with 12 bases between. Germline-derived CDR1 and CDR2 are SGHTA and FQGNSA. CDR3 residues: CASTSTGPYEQYF. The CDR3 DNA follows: TGTGCCAGCACCTCAACGGGGCCCTACGAGCAGTACTTC.